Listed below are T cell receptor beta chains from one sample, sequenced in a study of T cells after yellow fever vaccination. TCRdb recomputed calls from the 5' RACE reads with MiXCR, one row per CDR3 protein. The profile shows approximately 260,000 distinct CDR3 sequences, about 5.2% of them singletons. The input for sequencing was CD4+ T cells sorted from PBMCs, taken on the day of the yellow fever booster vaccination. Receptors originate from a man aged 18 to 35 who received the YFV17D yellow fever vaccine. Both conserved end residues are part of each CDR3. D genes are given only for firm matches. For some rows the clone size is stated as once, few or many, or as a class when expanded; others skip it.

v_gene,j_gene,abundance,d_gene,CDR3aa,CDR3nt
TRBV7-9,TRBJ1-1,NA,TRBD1,CASSPSYTRDRNTEAFF,TGTGCCAGCAGCCCAAGCTATACCCGGGACAGGAACACTGAAGCTTTCTTT
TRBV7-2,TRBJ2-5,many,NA,CASSPRVLETQYF,TGTGCCAGCAGCCCCAGGGTTTTGGAGACCCAGTACTTC
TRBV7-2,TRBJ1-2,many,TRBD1,CASSLGTGRRYTF,TGTGCCAGCAGCTTAGGGACAGGGCGTCGCTACACCTTC
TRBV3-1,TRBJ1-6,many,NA,CASSQAIVSPLHF,TGTGCCAGCAGCCAAGCCATCGTCTCACCCCTCCACTTT
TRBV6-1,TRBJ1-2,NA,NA,CASSVQGEANYGYTF,TGTGCCAGCAGTGTCCAGGGTGAAGCTAACTATGGCTACACCTTC
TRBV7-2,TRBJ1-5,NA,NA,CASSFSEQGQPQHF,TGTGCCAGCAGCTTTTCAGAGCAGGGGCAGCCCCAGCATTTT
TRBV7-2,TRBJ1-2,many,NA,CASSLQTGRSGYGYTF,TGTGCCAGCAGCTTGCAAACAGGGAGGAGTGGCTATGGCTACACCTTC
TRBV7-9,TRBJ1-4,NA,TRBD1,CASSFPGTGGEKLFF,TGTGCCAGCAGCTTTCCCGGGACAGGGGGCGAAAAACTGTTTTTT
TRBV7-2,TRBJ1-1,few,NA,CASSPKSGGGGFMNTEAFF,TGTGCCAGCAGCCCCAAATCCGGGGGAGGGGGGTTCATGAACACTGAAGCTTTCTTT
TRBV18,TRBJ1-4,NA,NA,CASSPSSGEKLFF,TGTGCCAGCTCACCTTCTTCGGGGGAAAAACTGTTTTTT
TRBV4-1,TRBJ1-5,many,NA,CASSQPGRGNQPQHF,TGCGCCAGCAGCCAACCGGGCCGGGGCAATCAGCCCCAGCATTTT
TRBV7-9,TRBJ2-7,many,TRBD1,CASSITQGDYSYEQYF,TGTGCCAGCAGCATCACCCAGGGGGATTACTCCTACGAGCAGTACTTC
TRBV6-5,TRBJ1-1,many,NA,CASSYRDQGEAFF,TGTGCCAGCAGTTACCGGGATCAAGGGGAAGCTTTCTTT
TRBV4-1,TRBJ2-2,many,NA,CASSQDESGWAGELFF,TGCGCCAGCAGCCAAGATGAGAGCGGGTGGGCCGGGGAGCTGTTTTTT
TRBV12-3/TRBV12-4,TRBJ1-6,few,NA,CASSFMALGNSPLHF,TGTGCCAGCAGTTTCATGGCTCTGGGGAATTCACCCCTCCACTTT
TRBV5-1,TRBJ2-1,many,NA,CASSFQDGDVQFF,TGCGCCAGCAGCTTCCAGGACGGGGACGTGCAGTTCTTC
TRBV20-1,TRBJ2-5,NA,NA,CSAHPQETQYF,TGCAGTGCCCACCCTCAAGAGACCCAGTACTTC